Shown below are 26 T cell receptor beta chains from a single sample sequenced in a study of regulatory T cells in long-lasting Graves disease. Construction of TCR beta libraries relied on iRepertoire HTBI primers and on Arm-PCR targeting CDR3 regions. MiXCR, run by TCRdb on the multiplex PCR reads, gives a single entry per CDR3 protein. Of more than 400,000 distinct CDR3 sequences listed, about a sixth are singletons. Time point here: newly diagnosed GD, antithyroid drugs for less than 3 months. RNA extracted from PBMCs served as the sequencing template. These data were also reused for a study on T cells in Graves' hyperthyroidism and ophthalmopathy.

The sequenced sample was peripheral blood mononuclear cells (PBMCs), obtained at new diagnosis, from a patient treated with antithyroid drugs. The receptors come from a woman in her thirties with Graves disease.

This chain joins TRBV5-8 and TRBJ1-5; TRBD1 matches 8 bases. Germline loops: CDR1 SGHTS, CDR2 YDEGEE. J was trimmed by 0 bases and V by 4 bases; bases with no gene match: 12. The CDR3 extends over 18 amino acids. The CDR3 region is CASSPGQVRRYSNQPQHF. The DNA of the CDR3 is TGTGCCAGCAGCCCGGGACAGGTTAGGAGGTATAGCAATCAGCCCCAGCATTTT.

This clonotype was detected many times. The chain combines TRBV18 with TRBJ2-3, with D tentatively TRBD2 (5 bases). The CDR3 length is 15 residues. Trimming stripped 2 bases from V and 0 bases from J, with 9 bases between. Germline V gene data show CDR1 as KGHSH and CDR2 as LQKENI. CDR3 protein: CASSPSGRSTDTQYF. The CDR3 DNA is TGTGCCAGCTCACCAAGCGGCAGGAGCACAGATACGCAGTATTTT.

This clonotype has ten or more counts. CDR3 residues: CASVASLGPTGELFF. The CDR3 coding sequence is TGTGCCAGCGTGGCGTCCTTAGGTCCGACCGGGGAGCTGTTTTTT. The J gene is TRBJ2-2, the V gene TRBV28; D gene uncertain. V lost 8 bases, J lost 5 bases, and 18 bases lay in between. Germline CDR1 MDHEN, CDR2 SYDVKM. The CDR3 has 15 amino acids.

Worth noting for this clonotype: The junction and the germline gene differ at one end; a read error may be behind it. The chain is built from TRBV11-2 and TRBJ1-2; 7 bases are a match to TRBD1. The CDR3 covers 15 residues. Germline CDR1 SGHAT, CDR2 FQNNGV. Written as DNA, the CDR3 is TGTGCCAGCAGCCTATCGGGACAGATAAACTATGGCTGCACCTTC. This gives the protein CASSLSGQINYGCTF.

This clonotype showed up just a few times. The chain links TRBV5-5 to TRBJ1-4; D call uncertain. This CDR3 comprises 15 residues. Germline loops: CDR1 SGHKS, CDR2 YYEKEE (reference sequence). Deletions cut 4 bases from V and 3 bases from J, with 13 bases between. CDR3 sequence (DNA): TGTGCCAGCAGCCCACGACCGGAGGCTAATGAAAAACTGTTTTTT. Residues: CASSPRPEANEKLFF.

This clonotype was observed at least ten times. CDR3 sequence: CASSYWQGQDEQYF. In nucleotides, the CDR3 is TGTGCCAGCAGTTACTGGCAGGGGCAGGACGAGCAGTACTTC. V usage is TRBV6-5 and J usage is TRBJ2-7, with a possible D match to TRBD1 (6 bases). The CDR3 loop spans 14 amino acids. V dropped 1 base and J dropped 5 bases, with 12 bases sitting between them. The germline V gene encodes CDR1 MNHEY and CDR2 SVGAGI.

This clonotype appeared many times. The chain recombines TRBV27 with TRBJ1-1, with a tentative D call TRBD1 (5 bases). The CDR3 contains 15 residues. Trimming removed 2 bases from V and 2 bases from J, with 12 bases in between. The V gene's germline CDR1 is MNHEY and CDR2 SMNVEV (reference sequence). The CDR3 DNA reads as TGTGCCAGCAGTTTAGGGGGTTGGGGCAACACTGAAGCTTTCTTT. It specifies CASSLGGWGNTEAFF.

This clonotype was recorded many times. The chain couples TRBV20-1 to TRBJ2-5; D may match TRBD1 or TRBD2 (7 bases each). Trimming left V 3 bases short and J 3 bases short, with 20 bases between. CDR1 and CDR2 (germline): DFQATT, SNEGSKA (reference sequence). The CDR3 sequence is 16 residues long. For the CDR3, the DNA is TGCAGTGCTAGGGGGGGGGACAGAACCTCCAAAGAGACCCAGTACTTC. Its translation: CSARGGDRTSKETQYF.

This clonotype appeared a few times. The V call is TRBV18, the J call TRBJ1-1; unclear D gene. Germline V gene data show CDR1 as KGHSH and CDR2 as LQKENI. Trimming removed 5 bases at V and 1 base at J, with 14 bases between. This CDR3 has 15 amino acids. CDR3 in DNA: TGTGCCAGCTCATCTAAGACTTGGGCGAACACTGAAGCTTTCTTT. Its translation is CASSSKTWANTEAFF. Looking up the rest from reference TRBV18 and TRBJ1-1 gives the full variable domain: NAGVMQNPRHLVRRRGQEARLRCSPMKGHSHVYWYRQLPEEGLKFMVYLQKENIIDESGMPKERFSAEFPKEGPSILRIQQVVRGDSAAYFCASSSKTWANTEAFFGQGTRLTVV.

The J gene is TRBJ2-3, the V gene TRBV25-1; D may be TRBD2 (5 bases). V shed 1 base and J shed 2 bases, with 13 bases lying between them. The CDR3 loop spans 16 amino acids. The germline CDR1 and CDR2 sequences are MGHDK and SYGVNS. CDR3 sequence reads: CASSEFSARSTDTQYF. In DNA form, the CDR3 reads TGTGCCAGCAGTGAATTTAGCGCCAGATCCACAGATACGCAGTATTTT. The full variable domain, completed using reference TRBV25-1 and TRBJ2-3, is EADIYQTPRYLVIGTGKKITLECSQTMGHDKMYWYQQDPGMELHLIHYSYGVNSTEKGDLSSESTVSRIRTEHFPLTLESARPSHTSQYLCASSEFSARSTDTQYFGPGTRLTVL.

This clonotype showed up many times. The V call is TRBV7-2, the J call TRBJ2-1; 10 nucleotides align to TRBD2. The CDR3 consists of 14 residues. After removal of 2 bases from V and 6 bases from J, the junction contained 1 base not matched to a gene. Germline CDR1 reads SGHTA; CDR2 reads FQGNSA. The CDR3 DNA reads as TGTGCCAGCAGCTTAAGCGGGAGGGCCAATGAGCAGTTCTTC. Translation gives CASSLSGRANEQFF.

In this sample, this clonotype turned up a few times. V usage is TRBV7-2 and J usage is TRBJ2-5, with a possible D match to TRBD1 (5 bases). The CDR3 consists of 14 residues. V gave up 0 bases and J gave up 5 bases, with 10 bases separating them. Per germline, CDR1 SGHTA and CDR2 FQGNSA. This CDR3 reads CASSLAPKGETQYF. In nucleotides, the CDR3 is TGTGCCAGCAGCTTAGCACCTAAGGGGGAGACCCAGTACTTC.

This clonotype was counted between two and nine times. The junction departs from germline at one end; a sequencing error may be responsible. This sequence joins TRBV19 and TRBJ2-1; 9 positions match TRBD1. This CDR3 spans 13 amino acids. Per the germline V gene, CDR1 is LNHDA and CDR2 is SQIVND (reference sequence). The CDR3 sequence: CASSIDQGTGIVF. CDR3 bases: TGTGCCAGTAGTATAGATCAGGGGACAGGGATTGTCTTC. The full variable domain, completed using reference TRBV19 and TRBJ2-1, is DGGITQSPKYLFRKEGQNVTLSCEQNLNHDAMYWYRQDPGQGLRLIYYSQIVNDFQKGDIAEGYSVSREKKESFPLTVTSAQKNPTAFYLCASSIDQGTGIVFGPGTRLTVL.

This clonotype was found many times. The chain has TRBV28 and TRBJ2-3; the D is unclear. V gave up 4 bases and J gave up 2 bases, with 13 bases separating them. The CDR3 loop spans 15 amino acids. Germline CDR1 reads MDHEN; CDR2 reads SYDVKM. The CDR3 is CASSSSTHPTDTQYF. The CDR3, as DNA: TGTGCCAGCAGTTCGTCGACACACCCCACAGATACGCAGTATTTT. The variable domain in full, with the rest retrieved from reference TRBV28 and TRBJ2-3, is DVKVTQSSRYLVKRTGEKVFLECVQDMDHENMFWYRQDPGLGLRLIYFSYDVKMKEKGDIPEGYSVSREKKERFSLILESASTNQTSMYLCASSSSTHPTDTQYFGPGTRLTVL.

On this clonotype itself: Its ends do not fully match the called genes, so a read error is possible. This sequence joins TRBV6-1 and TRBJ2-2; TRBD2 might be the D (5 bases). The CDR3 covers 16 residues. Looked up from germline, CDR1 is MNHNS and CDR2 is SASEGT. CDR3 protein: CASSERGHVGAGELFF. The CDR3 coding sequence is TGCGCCAGCAGTGAGAGAGGGCATGTTGGGGCCGGGGAGCTGTTTTTT.

This clonotype has at least ten counts. V gene TRBV12-3 or TRBV12-4 combines with J gene TRBJ2-2; D is undetermined. CDR3 length: 14 amino acids. The germline V and J ends were trimmed by 0 bases and 9 bases, with 11 bases remaining between them. Written as DNA, the CDR3 is TGTGCCAGCAGTTTAGCGCAAGGGCTGCGGGAGCTGTTTTTT. It specifies CASSLAQGLRELFF.

This clonotype was seen at least ten times. The genes are TRBV20-1 and TRBJ2-7; D is undetermined. This CDR3 comprises 13 residues. Germline CDR1 and CDR2: DFQATT and SNEGSKA (reference sequence). Trimming cost V 5 bases and J 3 bases, with 14 bases left between them. This CDR3 reads CSASMAGIYEQYF. The DNA of the CDR3 is TGCAGTGCTTCGATGGCCGGAATCTACGAGCAGTACTTC.

This clonotype was seen ten or more times. The chain couples TRBV27 to TRBJ2-1, with D perhaps matching TRBD1 or TRBD2 (5 bases each). This CDR3 has 14 residues. Germline CDR1 is MNHEY and CDR2 is SMNVEV (reference sequence). Between the trimmed V and J ends, which lost 3 bases and 6 bases, there was a span of 12 bases. The CDR3 reads CASSFPGRGNEQFF. The CDR3 nucleotides are TGTGCCAGCAGTTTCCCGGGAAGGGGCAATGAGCAGTTCTTC.

This clonotype was seen only a few times. The rearrangement joins TRBV28 to TRBJ2-7; a possible D gene is TRBD1 (5 bases). The CDR3 is 11 residues long. With 5 bases removed from V and 6 bases from J, the gap between germline ends came to 8 bases. Germline CDR1 reads MDHEN; CDR2 reads SYDVKM. The CDR3 coding sequence is TGTGCCAGCAGTCCAGACAGCGAGCAGTACTTC. It specifies CASSPDSEQYF.

There are many counts of this clonotype. The chain couples TRBV12-3 or TRBV12-4 to TRBJ2-3, with 9 bases lining up with TRBD1. The CDR3 is 17 amino acids. Trimming took 6 bases from V and 3 from J; bases not matched to a gene: 13. The CDR3 sequence is CASSHPGTGLGTDTQYF. CDR3 nucleotides: TGTGCCAGCAGCCACCCCGGGACAGGGCTTGGGACAGATACGCAGTATTTT.

For this clonotype: A much larger clonotype is one base distant, so this may be a read error. The genes are TRBV6-5 and TRBJ2-7; D remains unclear. Germline CDR1 reads MNHEY; CDR2 reads SVGAGI. Trimming removed 4 bases at V and 1 base at J, with 11 bases between. The CDR3 consists of 14 residues. CDR3 residues: CASSCFGRSYEQYF. Written as DNA, the CDR3 is TGTGCCAGCAGTTGCTTCGGACGGTCCTACGAGCAGTACTTC.

Of note for this clonotype: A single base separates this from a much larger clone, so it may be a read error. The chain recombines TRBV24-1 with TRBJ1-5; no reliable D call. Germline loops: CDR1 KGHDR, CDR2 SFDVKD. There are 12 residues in the CDR3. CDR3 sequence: CATSREDQPQRF. The CDR3, as DNA: TGTGCCACCAGTAGGGAGGACCAGCCCCAGCGTTTT.

In regard to this clonotype: The CDR3 does not end in the conserved phenylalanine or tryptophan, so this is likely a read error. V gene TRBV7-9 combines with J gene TRBJ2-1; 9 bases are shared with TRBD1. V lost 5 bases and J lost 2; bases outside the gene matches: 4. The CDR3 has 15 amino acids. CDR1 and CDR2 (germline): SEHNR, FQNEAQ (reference sequence). The CDR3 DNA is TGTGCCAGCAGCCCCACAGGGGGCCCCTACAATGAGCAGTTCCTC. As protein: CASSPTGGPYNEQFL.

This clonotype was detected many times. The chain is built from TRBV5-1 and TRBJ2-7; 11 bases are a match to TRBD2. V lost 4 bases and J lost 2; bases outside the gene matches: 17. Germline loops: CDR1 SGHRS, CDR2 YFSETQ. The CDR3 covers 19 residues. This CDR3 reads CASSQTRDRRGLAAYEQYF. Written as DNA, the CDR3 is TGCGCCAGCAGCCAAACCCGAGATCGTCGGGGACTAGCGGCCTACGAGCAGTACTTC.

This clonotype appeared many times. The rearrangement uses TRBV20-1 and TRBJ2-7; D is ambiguous. Germline values: CDR1 DFQATT, CDR2 SNEGSKA (reference sequence). There are 10 residues in the CDR3. Trimming removed 3 bases from V and 2 bases from J, with 2 bases in between. The CDR3 loop is CSARTYEQYF. The CDR3 DNA follows: TGCAGTGCTAGGACCTACGAGCAGTACTTC.

The chain recombines TRBV7-9 with TRBJ2-2; 8 bases align to TRBD2. Germline assignment: CDR1 SEHNR and CDR2 FQNEAQ (reference sequence). This CDR3 is built from 14 residues. V was clipped by 2 bases and J by 6 bases; unmatched bases: 2. The CDR3 region has the DNA TGTGCCAGCAGCTTAACGCGGGGGGCCGGGGAGCTGTTTTTT. Translating it yields CASSLTRGAGELFF.